These 8 T cell receptor beta chains were all obtained from the same sample, sequenced in a study of blood T cell repertoires in COVID-19. This table comes from immunoSEQ multiplex PCR, and its TCRdb copy is limited to in-frame clones, with some not included. The table includes about 440,000 clones, about 90% detected once. Sequenced material: PBMCs or T cells enriched from blood (not recorded which). Receptor source: a man aged 18 to 30 who had recovered from COVID-19.

The chain combines TRBV29-1 with TRBJ2-5; the match to TRBD2 covers 13 bases. Trimming cost V 4 bases and J 2 bases; bases outside gene matches: 4. The CDR3 has 15 amino acids. CDR1 and CDR2 from the germline V gene are SQVTM and ANQGSEA. The CDR3 DNA sequence: TGCAGCGTTGCTGGGACTAGCGGGATTCAAGAGACCCAGTACTTC. Encoded protein: CSVAGTSGIQETQYF.

The chain has TRBV5-5 and TRBJ1-5; D may be TRBD1 (6 bases). CDR1 is SGHKS and CDR2 is YYEKEE in the germline V gene (reference sequence). The V end lost 5 bases, the J end lost 4 bases, and 13 bases lay between the germline ends. This CDR3 comprises 14 residues. CDR3 DNA: TGTGCCAGCAGGCTAGGGGGGGATAATCAGCCCCAGCATTTT. It translates to CASRLGGDNQPQHF.

V is TRBV11-2 and J is TRBJ2-7; TRBD1 matches at 7 bases. The germline CDR1 and CDR2 sequences are SGHAT and FQNNGV. V lost 5 bases to trimming and J lost 0 bases; unmatched junction nucleotides: 7. This CDR3 comprises 15 residues. For the CDR3, the DNA is TGTGCCAGCAGCCTCTACGGGACAGCCTCCTACGAGCAGTACTTC. Protein: CASSLYGTASYEQYF. The whole variable domain, remainder taken from reference TRBV11-2 and TRBJ2-7, is EAGVAQSPRYKIIEKRQSVAFWCNPISGHATLYWYQQILGQGPKLLIQFQNNGVVDDSQLPKDRFSAERLKGVDSTLKIQPAKLEDSAVYLCASSLYGTASYEQYFGPGTRLTVT.

This chain connects TRBV28 to TRBJ2-7; possibly TRBD1 for D (6 bases). CDR1 and CDR2 (germline): MDHEN, SYDVKM. The length of the CDR3 is 15 residues. The V end lost 6 bases, the J end lost 4 bases, and 19 bases lay between the germline ends. Here the CDR3 DNA reads TGTGCCAGCAGCTCGTCTTCACAGGGAAGTTACGAGCAGTACTTC. This sequence encodes CASSSSSQGSYEQYF.

V and J are TRBV4-1 and TRBJ2-7; TRBD2 aligns across 14 bases. Trimming removed 4 bases from V and 4 bases from J; junction bases left unmatched: 3. This CDR3 is 15 amino acids long. Per the germline V gene, CDR1 is MGHRA and CDR2 is YSYEKL. The CDR3 bases are TGCGCCAGCAGCCGGGGACTAGCGGGGGAGTACGAGCAGTACTTC. It yields the protein CASSRGLAGEYEQYF.

The V and J genes are TRBV28 and TRBJ1-1; D is undetermined. The CDR3 spans 12 residues. The V gene's germline CDR1 is MDHEN and CDR2 SYDVKM. With 10 bases removed from V and 2 bases from J, the gap between germline ends came to 11 bases. CDR3 in DNA: TGTGCCACCCGCAGATTTAACACTGAAGCTTTCTTT. It is translated as CATRRFNTEAFF. The complete variable domain, with remaining parts taken from reference TRBV28 and TRBJ1-1, reads DVKVTQSSRYLVKRTGEKVFLECVQDMDHENMFWYRQDPGLGLRLIYFSYDVKMKEKGDIPEGYSVSREKKERFSLILESASTNQTSMYLCATRRFNTEAFFGQGTRLTVV.

The chain carries TRBV5-1 and TRBJ2-2; D is perhaps TRBD1 (6 bases). Germline assignment: CDR1 SGHRS and CDR2 YFSETQ. The ends were cut back, 2 bases at V and 3 bases at J, with 11 bases in the middle. The CDR3 runs 15 residues. In DNA, the CDR3 is TGCGCCAGCAGCTTTAAGGCAGGGGACACCGGGGAGCTGTTTTTT. Its protein product is CASSFKAGDTGELFF.

The V and J genes are TRBV2 and TRBJ2-5; 14 bases are shared with TRBD2. CDR1 SNHLY and CDR2 FYNNEI come from the germline V gene. The CDR3 sequence is 15 residues long. After removal of 5 bases from V and 3 bases from J, the junction contained 2 bases not matched to a gene. CDR3 coding DNA: TGTGCCAGCAGTCAGACTAGCGGGAGGGAAGAGACCCAGTACTTC. Amino acid sequence: CASSQTSGREETQYF.